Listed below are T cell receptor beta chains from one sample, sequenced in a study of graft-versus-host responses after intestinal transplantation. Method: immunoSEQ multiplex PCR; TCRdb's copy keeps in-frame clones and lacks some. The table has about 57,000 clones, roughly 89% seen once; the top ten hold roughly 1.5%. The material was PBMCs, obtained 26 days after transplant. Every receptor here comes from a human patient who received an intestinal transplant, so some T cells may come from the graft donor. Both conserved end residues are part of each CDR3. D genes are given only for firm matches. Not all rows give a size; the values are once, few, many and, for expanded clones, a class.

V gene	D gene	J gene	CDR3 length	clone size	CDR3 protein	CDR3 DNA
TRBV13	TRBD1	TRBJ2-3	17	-	CASRLTRQGATTDTQYF	TGTGCCAGCAGATTAACCCGACAGGGGGCCACCACAGATACGCAGTATTTT
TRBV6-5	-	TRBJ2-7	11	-	CASSSGLEQYF	TGTGCCAGCAGTTCTGGCCTCGAGCAGTACTTC
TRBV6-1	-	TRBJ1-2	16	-	CASSDSLGLNGYGYTF	TGTGCCAGCAGTGATTCCCTAGGCCTAAATGGCTATGGCTACACCTTC
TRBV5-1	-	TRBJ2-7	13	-	CASFQTVFYEQYF	TGCGCCAGCTTCCAGACAGTTTTCTACGAGCAGTACTTC
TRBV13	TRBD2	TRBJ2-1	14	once	CASRTSGRWDEQFF	TGTGCCAGCAGAACTAGCGGGAGGTGGGATGAGCAGTTCTTC
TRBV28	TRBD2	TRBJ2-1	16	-	CASSYTSGGGDNEQFF	TGTGCCAGCAGTTACACTAGCGGGGGAGGGGACAATGAGCAGTTCTTC
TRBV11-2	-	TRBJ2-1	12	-	CASSLIATEQFF	TGTGCCAGCAGCCTAATAGCGACTGAGCAGTTCTTC
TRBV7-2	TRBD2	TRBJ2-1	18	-	CASSPRPGLAGGYNEQFF	TGTGCCAGCAGCCCCCGTCCGGGACTAGCGGGGGGCTACAATGAGCAGTTCTTC
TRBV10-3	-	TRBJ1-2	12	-	CAISGGGRGYTF	TGTGCCATCAGTGGCGGGGGTCGAGGCTACACCTTC
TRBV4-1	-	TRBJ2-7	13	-	CASSQVLTYEQYF	TGCGCCAGCAGCCAAGTACTTACCTACGAGCAGTACTTC
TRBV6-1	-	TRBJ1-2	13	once	CASSYTGSRGYTF	TGTGCCAGCAGCTACACAGGGTCTAGGGGCTACACCTTC
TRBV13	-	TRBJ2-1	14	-	CASSAGTRYNEQFF	TGTGCCAGCAGCGCTGGGACTCGGTACAATGAGCAGTTCTTC